The 30 T cell receptor beta chains presented below share a single source sample, sequenced in a study of T cells in localized non-small cell lung cancer. Data came from immunoSEQ multiplex PCR; TCRdb stores just in-frame clones and leaves some out. The data show 25,000 to 30,000 clones, about 90% seen once. This sample comprised peripheral blood mononuclear cells, obtained before any cancer treatment. The receptor source for this set is a woman aged 35 to 75 with stage III lung adenocarcinoma.

This clone was seen once. The chain joins TRBV5-1 to TRBJ2-5; unclear D gene. The germline V and J ends were trimmed by 3 bases and 1 base, with 10 bases remaining between them. The length of the CDR3 is 14 residues. Germline loops: CDR1 SGHRS, CDR2 YFSETQ. The DNA of the CDR3 is TGCGCCAGCAGCTCTGTTCCGGCCCAAGAGACCCAGTACTTC. Amino acid sequence: CASSSVPAQETQYF. Full variable domain (missing parts from reference TRBV5-1 and TRBJ2-5): KAGVTQTPRYLIKTRGQQVTLSCSPISGHRSVSWYQQTPGQGLQFLFEYFSETQRNKGNFPGRFSGRQFSNSRSEMNVSTLELGDSALYLCASSSVPAQETQYFGPGTRLLVL.

The chain employs TRBV29-1 and TRBJ1-1; the D is unclear. The CDR3 loop spans 12 amino acids. V lost 6 bases, J lost 0 bases, and 8 bases lay in between. Germline V CDR1 and CDR2: SQVTM, ANQGSEA. CDR3: CSVYTVNTEAFF. The DNA of the CDR3 is TGCAGCGTGTACACAGTGAACACTGAAGCTTTCTTT.

CDR3 loop: CASSGISGRTSYNEQFF. DNA for the CDR3: TGTGCCAGCAGCGGAATTAGCGGGAGGACATCCTACAATGAGCAGTTCTTC. The genes are TRBV9 and TRBJ2-1; 10 bases are a match to TRBD2. The CDR3 spans 17 residues. Per the germline V gene, CDR1 is SGDLS and CDR2 is YYNGEE. With 3 bases clipped from V and 1 base from J, the junction kept 7 bases outside the gene matches.

The chain joins TRBV14 to TRBJ1-2; D is undetermined. Germline V gene data show CDR1 as SGHDN and CDR2 as FVKESK. The CDR3 runs to 13 residues. Trimming shortened V by 0 bases and J by 3 bases, and 5 bases separated the two germline ends. CDR3 in amino acids: CASSQEAHYGYTF. Here the CDR3 DNA reads TGTGCCAGCAGCCAAGAGGCTCACTATGGCTACACCTTC.

This chain joins TRBV2 and TRBJ1-1; D gene unclear. The CDR3 spans 13 residues. CDR1 is SNHLY and CDR2 is FYNNEI in the germline V gene. Between the trimmed V and J ends, which lost 2 bases and 2 bases, there was a span of 6 bases. The CDR3: CASSESSNTEAFF. CDR3 in DNA: TGTGCCAGCAGTGAATCCTCAAACACTGAAGCTTTCTTT.

The chain links TRBV7-8 to TRBJ1-6, with 10 bases that match TRBD1. The length of the CDR3 is 17 residues. V lost 5 bases to trimming and J lost 6 bases; unmatched junction nucleotides: 10. Germline V gene lookup returns CDR1 SGHVS and CDR2 FQNEAQ. The CDR3 DNA follows: TGTGCCAGCAGCCCCAGGGGGGGACAGGGGTCTAATTCACCCCTCCACTTT. This codes for CASSPRGGQGSNSPLHF.

The V gene is TRBV11-2, the J gene TRBJ1-2; no reliable D call. CDR3 size: 12 residues. CDR1 is SGHAT and CDR2 is FQNNGV in the germline V gene. V was shortened by 5 bases and J by 8 bases, with 12 bases between the two germline ends. The CDR3 nucleotides read TGTGCCAGCAGCCGTGTTGGATTCGGCTACACCTTC. Amino acids: CASSRVGFGYTF.

The CDR3 DNA is TGCGCCAGCAGCCATCTGGCCGGGGACGAGCAGTACTTC. The encoded protein is CASSHLAGDEQYF. The J gene is TRBJ2-7, the V gene TRBV4-3, with TRBD2 as a possible D gene (5 bases). This CDR3 region has 13 residues. V lost 3 bases and J 5 bases, leaving 11 bases between the germline ends. The V gene's germline CDR1 is LGHNA and CDR2 YSLEER.

This clone was counted a single time. The rearrangement joins TRBV2 to TRBJ1-1, with no clear D. The CDR3 has 11 amino acids. CDR1 is SNHLY, CDR2 FYNNEI, per germline. Trimming took 6 bases from V and 1 from J, leaving 3 bases between them. CDR3: CASRTNTEAFF. CDR3 sequence (DNA): TGTGCCAGCAGAACGAACACTGAAGCTTTCTTT.

The chain has TRBV9 and TRBJ2-1; 7 positions match TRBD1. The V gene's germline CDR1 is SGDLS and CDR2 YYNGEE. This CDR3 spans 13 amino acids. The ends lost 0 bases at V and 6 bases at J; junction bases unmatched: 0. The chain's CDR3 is CASSVAGGNEQFF. CDR3 sequence (DNA): TGTGCCAGCAGCGTAGCAGGGGGCAATGAGCAGTTCTTC.

This chain links TRBV28 with TRBJ1-1; D ambiguous. In germline, CDR1 is MDHEN, CDR2 SYDVKM. The CDR3 contains 13 residues. Trimming shortened V by 8 bases and J by 11 bases, and 21 bases separated the two germline ends. The CDR3 spells CASYTTSRELAFF. The CDR3 nucleotides read TGTGCCAGCTACACTACGAGCAGAGAACTTGCTTTCTTT.

The chain employs TRBV5-1 and TRBJ2-2; a possible D gene is TRBD2 (5 bases). V lost 4 bases to trimming and J lost 3 bases, with 16 bases between them. The CDR3 loop spans 16 amino acids. The germline V gene encodes CDR1 SGHRS and CDR2 YFSETQ. DNA of the CDR3: TGCGCCAGCAGCCCCCCCGGGGAGTCGCACACCGGGGAGCTGTTTTTT. Translated, it gives CASSPPGESHTGELFF.

The table lists this clone with a count of one. The CDR3 nucleotides are TGCGCCAGCAGCAGACAGGGGAGTGAAAACACTGAAGCTTTCTTT. Translation: CASSRQGSENTEAFF. J is TRBJ1-1 and V is TRBV4-1; the match to TRBD1 covers 8 bases. The CDR3 length is 15 residues. CDR1 MGHRA and CDR2 YSYEKL come from the germline V gene. After removal of 5 bases from V and 2 bases from J, the junction contained 7 bases not matched to a gene.

This chain uses TRBV7-2 with TRBJ1-2, with 11 bases that match TRBD1. After removal of 3 bases from V and 3 bases from J, the junction contained 6 bases not matched to a gene. Germline lookup yields CDR1 SGHTA and CDR2 FQGNSA. The CDR3 length is 16 residues. The CDR3 DNA is TGTGCCAGCAGCTTTGGGTGGACAGGGGGCGACTATGGCTACACCTTC. This encodes CASSFGWTGGDYGYTF.

This clone was recorded only once. The chain combines TRBV15 with TRBJ2-7; 7 bases line up with TRBD1. J was trimmed by 2 bases and V by 1 base; bases with no gene match: 5. Germline loops: CDR1 LNHNV, CDR2 YYDKDF (reference sequence). The CDR3 is 15 residues long. The DNA of the CDR3 is TGTGCCACCAGCAGAGGCAGGGACAGTGCCTACGAGCAGTACTTC. It codes for CATSRGRDSAYEQYF. The full variable domain, rest sourced from reference TRBV15 and TRBJ2-7, is DAMVIQNPRYQVTQFGKPVTLSCSQTLNHNVMYWYQQKSSQAPKLLFHYYDKDFNNEADTPDNFQSRRPNTSFCFLDIRSPGLGDTAMYLCATSRGRDSAYEQYFGPGTRLTVT.

The rearrangement links TRBV30 to TRBJ2-1, with a possible D match to TRBD2 (5 bases). There are 15 residues in the CDR3. The germline CDR1 and CDR2 sequences are GTSNPN and SVGIG (reference sequence). Trimming pared 4 bases from V and 0 bases from J, leaving 13 bases between. The CDR3 loop is CAWNPGSSSYNEQFF. The DNA of the CDR3 is TGTGCCTGGAATCCGGGGTCGAGCTCCTACAATGAGCAGTTCTTC.

This chain joins TRBV5-8 and TRBJ1-1, with D unclear. The ends were cut back, 6 bases at V and 5 bases at J, with 14 bases in the middle. Germline V gives CDR1 SGHTS, CDR2 YDEGEE. The CDR3 runs 13 residues. DNA for the CDR3: TGTGCCAGCACCGGTGGCAGAGGAACTGAAGCTTTCTTT. Translation: CASTGGRGTEAFF.

The CDR3 nucleotides read TGTGCCAGTAGTGATAGGGGACTAGCGGGAGACGGCGCCTCCTACGAGCAGTACTTC. This codes for CASSDRGLAGDGASYEQYF. The rearrangement uses TRBV19 and TRBJ2-7; TRBD2 aligns across 14 bases. The germline CDR1 and CDR2 sequences are LNHDA and SQIVND (reference sequence). V was clipped by 5 bases and J by 0 bases; unmatched bases: 12. The CDR3 sequence is 19 residues long. Full variable domain (missing parts from reference TRBV19 and TRBJ2-7): DGGITQSPKYLFRKEGQNVTLSCEQNLNHDAMYWYRQDPGQGLRLIYYSQIVNDFQKGDIAEGYSVSREKKESFPLTVTSAQKNPTAFYLCASSDRGLAGDGASYEQYFGPGTRLTVT.

The chain couples TRBV5-4 to TRBJ1-2; D ambiguous. The CDR3 is made up of 12 amino acids. Trimming removed 4 bases at V and 8 bases at J, with 12 bases between. Germline V gives CDR1 SGHNT, CDR2 YYREEE (reference sequence). The CDR3: CASSPATQGYTF. In DNA, the CDR3 is TGTGCCAGCAGCCCTGCGACACAAGGCTACACCTTC.

This chain connects TRBV2 to TRBJ1-1; TRBD1 matches 11 bases. V was pared by 3 bases and J by 5 bases, with 5 bases of the junction left unmatched. The CDR3 totals 15 residues. CDR1 and CDR2 (germline): SNHLY, FYNNEI. The CDR3 protein is CASSEDRGQRTEAFF. Here the CDR3 DNA reads TGTGCCAGCAGTGAGGACAGGGGGCAAAGGACTGAAGCTTTCTTT.

This clone was seen a single time. The rearrangement joins TRBV2 to TRBJ1-2; D is unresolved. This CDR3 spans 13 amino acids. Germline CDR1 and CDR2: SNHLY and FYNNEI. V was shortened by 1 base and J by 8 bases, with 11 bases between the two germline ends. Here the CDR3 DNA reads TGTGCCAGCAGTGAAGGGCGGAATAGAGGCTACACCTTC. Its protein is CASSEGRNRGYTF.

The CDR3, as DNA: TGTGCCAGTAGTGAAGTACAGGGGGCAGGGCAGCCCCAGCATTTT. Translated, it gives CASSEVQGAGQPQHF. The chain uses TRBV19 and TRBJ1-5; 9 bases map to TRBD1. The V segment lost 5 bases and the J segment 7 bases; nucleotides outside the gene matches: 9. Germline CDR1 is LNHDA and CDR2 is SQIVND (reference sequence). The CDR3 extends over 15 amino acids.

V and J are TRBV7-2 and TRBJ2-5, with 8 bases fitting TRBD1. J gave up 4 bases and V 2 bases, and 3 bases lay outside the gene matches. Germline CDR1 and CDR2: SGHTA and FQGNSA. The CDR3 is 14 amino acids. CDR3 sequence (DNA): TGTGCCAGCAGCTTATATACAGGGGGAGAGACCCAGTACTTC. This translates into CASSLYTGGETQYF. The variable domain in full, with the rest retrieved from reference TRBV7-2 and TRBJ2-5, is GAGVSQSPSNKVTEKGKDVELRCDPISGHTALYWYRQSLGQGLEFLIYFQGNSAPDKSGLPSDRFSAERTGGSVSTLTIQRTQQEDSAVYLCASSLYTGGETQYFGPGTRLLVL.

J is TRBJ2-7 and V is TRBV28; 10 nucleotides match TRBD1. Trimming at V came to 4 bases and at J to 6 bases, leaving 9 bases not matched to a gene. Germline V gene sequence: CDR1 MDHEN, CDR2 SYDVKM. The length of the CDR3 is 15 residues. Here the CDR3 DNA reads TGTGCCAGCAGTTCTATAAGGGACAGGGGACGCGAGCAGTACTTC. This codes for CASSSIRDRGREQYF.

This clone turned up a few times. V and J are TRBV5-8 and TRBJ1-2; D unclear. This CDR3 has 12 residues. The V gene's germline CDR1 is SGHTS and CDR2 YDEGEE. V shed 0 bases and J shed 7 bases, with 7 bases lying between them. The chain's CDR3 is CASSLALLGYTF. The CDR3 bases are TGTGCCAGCAGCTTGGCCTTGCTTGGCTACACCTTC.

The rearrangement links TRBV6-6 to TRBJ2-3; D call uncertain. The CDR3 is 15 residues long. Germline CDR1 is MNHNY and CDR2 is SVGAGI (reference sequence). V was shortened by 0 bases and J by 1 base, with 8 bases between the two germline ends. The CDR3 DNA sequence: TGTGCCAGCAGTTACTCGGTTAGGGGCACAGATACGCAGTATTTT. Its translation is CASSYSVRGTDTQYF.

The chain employs TRBV10-3 and TRBJ2-7; a possible D gene is TRBD1 (6 bases). CDR3 length: 14 amino acids. Deletions cut 3 bases from V and 6 bases from J, with 15 bases between. CDR1 ENHRY and CDR2 SYGVKD come from the germline V gene. The CDR3 sequence is CAISDPVQGFEQYF. The CDR3 DNA sequence: TGTGCCATCAGTGACCCTGTACAGGGATTCGAGCAGTACTTC.

J is TRBJ1-1 and V is TRBV4-3, with D perhaps matching TRBD1 (5 bases). V shed 0 bases and J shed 1 base, with 12 bases lying between them. The CDR3 has 16 residues. CDR1 and CDR2 from the germline V gene are LGHNA and YSLEER. The CDR3 is CASSQDLGLWNTEAFF. CDR3 sequence (DNA): TGCGCCAGCAGCCAAGATTTGGGGCTCTGGAACACTGAAGCTTTCTTT.

The chain recombines TRBV19 with TRBJ1-1, with D unclear. Germline CDR1 is LNHDA and CDR2 is SQIVND (reference sequence). The CDR3 runs to 13 residues. Trimming stripped 4 bases from V and 3 bases from J, with 9 bases between. In DNA form, the CDR3 reads TGTGCCAGTAGTACCCCCGAGTACACTGAAGCTTTCTTT. Amino acid sequence: CASSTPEYTEAFF.

The rearrangement links TRBV15 to TRBJ2-5, with TRBD1 matching over 7 bases. J was trimmed by 4 bases and V by 1 base; bases with no gene match: 6. Germline CDR1 is LNHNV and CDR2 is YYDKDF (reference sequence). The length of the CDR3 is 15 residues. This chain's CDR3 is CATSRGLQGTETQYF. The CDR3 DNA reads TGTGCCACCAGCAGAGGCCTACAGGGGACAGAGACCCAGTACTTC.